The T cell receptor (beta chain) under discussion was sequenced for a study of neurological immune-mediated disorders. This clonotype was recorded at least ten times. 5'RACE with 10-nucleotide random UMIs generated the cDNA. TCRdb independently ran MiXCR on the 5' RACE reads; one entry per CDR3 protein. Of about 50,000 distinct CDR3 sequences in the sample, about 5.8% are singletons; the top ten hold approximately 1.5%. Sequences were obtained from CD4+ T cells from blood. The clonotype originates from a woman in her late teens or twenties with multiple sclerosis.

The CDR3 spells CASSLSNIQYF. In DNA form, the CDR3 reads TGTGCCAGCAGCCTGAGCAACATTCAGTACTTC. This sequence joins TRBV7-9 and TRBJ2-4; no clear D. The germline V gene encodes CDR1 SEHNR and CDR2 FQNEAQ (reference sequence). Trimming cost V 5 bases and J 7 bases, with 6 bases left between them. The CDR3 totals 11 residues. Combining the CDR3 with reference TRBV7-9 and TRBJ2-4 gives the whole variable domain DTGVSQNPRHKITKRGQNVTFRCDPISEHNRLYWYRQTLGQGPEFLTYFQNEAQLEKSRLLSDRFSAERPKGSFSTLEIQRTEQGDSAMYLCASSLSNIQYFGAGTRLSVL.